The 11 T cell receptor beta chains listed next were all sequenced from one sample in a study of blood T cells in healthy people across ages. A second roughly 6 to 12 cycle PCR used barcoded and J-beta primers. One entry per CDR3 protein, called by TCRdb with MiXCR from the 5' RACE reads. The data show fewer than 900,000 distinct CDR3 sequences, around 46% seen once. Sequenced material: blood. These receptors were taken from a woman between 55 and 75 years old in good health.

J is TRBJ1-5 and V is TRBV20-1; 7 bases map to TRBD1. The CDR3 has 18 residues. Trimming at V came to 1 base and at J to 0 bases, leaving 12 bases not matched to a gene. Germline V gene sequence: CDR1 DFQATT, CDR2 SNEGSKA (reference sequence). CDR3 amino acids: CSARVLKGTANSNQPQHF. The DNA for the CDR3 is TGCAGTGCTAGAGTCCTCAAAGGGACAGCCAATAGCAATCAGCCCCAGCATTTT.

The V call is TRBV18, the J call TRBJ1-1; D gene uncertain. The CDR3 is made up of 17 amino acids. V lost 3 bases, J lost 0 bases, and 17 bases lay in between. The germline V gene has CDR1 KGHSH and CDR2 LQKENI. CDR3 protein: CASSPMTDLSMNTEAFF. The DNA of the CDR3 is TGTGCCAGCTCACCCATGACGGACCTTTCAATGAACACTGAAGCTTTCTTT.

This clonotype has more than one count but fewer than ten. The V gene is TRBV7-9, the J gene TRBJ2-2; TRBD2 is a possible D gene (6 bases). The germline V gene encodes CDR1 SEHNR and CDR2 FQNEAQ (reference sequence). The CDR3 spans 15 residues. V lost 5 bases and J lost 3, with 13 bases in between. The CDR3 here is CASSLRREDTGELFF. The DNA for the CDR3 is TGTGCCAGCAGCCTGCGGAGGGAAGACACCGGGGAGCTGTTTTTT.

This clonotype was observed a few times. The chain uses TRBV28 and TRBJ1-5; TRBD1 is a possible D gene (6 bases). Germline CDR1 and CDR2: MDHEN and SYDVKM. Trimming left V 3 bases short and J 7 bases short, with 13 bases between. The CDR3 has 14 residues. Here the CDR3 reads CASSLIQGGQPQHF. The CDR3 DNA reads as TGTGCCAGCAGTTTGATACAGGGAGGGCAGCCCCAGCATTTT. The whole variable domain, remainder taken from reference TRBV28 and TRBJ1-5, is DVKVTQSSRYLVKRTGEKVFLECVQDMDHENMFWYRQDPGLGLRLIYFSYDVKMKEKGDIPEGYSVSREKKERFSLILESASTNQTSMYLCASSLIQGGQPQHFGDGTRLSIL.

V gene TRBV11-2 combines with J gene TRBJ1-2, with TRBD1 matching over 8 bases. V gave up 1 base and J gave up 4 bases; unmatched junction bases: 5. This CDR3 comprises 15 residues. Per germline, CDR1 SGHAT and CDR2 FQNNGV. The CDR3 bases are TGTGCCAGCAGCTTAGGGGCAGGGGGCAGCTATGGCTACACCTTC. It codes for CASSLGAGGSYGYTF.

V is TRBV18 and J is TRBJ2-1; D is possibly TRBD2 (6 bases). Trimming took off 3 bases at V and 7 bases at J, with 13 bases between the two ends. Germline V gene sequence: CDR1 KGHSH, CDR2 LQKENI. The CDR3 is made up of 14 amino acids. Here the CDR3 reads CASSPTGSVNEQFF. CDR3 nucleotides: TGTGCCAGCTCACCGACCGGGAGTGTGAATGAGCAGTTCTTC.

There are many counts of this clonotype. The chain uses TRBV12-3 or TRBV12-4 and TRBJ2-1; 8 bases are shared with TRBD2. The V gene end was trimmed by 2 bases and the J gene end by 3 bases; junction bases not matched to a gene: 6. The length of the CDR3 is 16 residues. CDR3 sequence reads: CASSLSGSGNYNEQFF. In nucleotides, the CDR3 is TGTGCCAGCAGTTTATCGGGTAGCGGGAACTACAATGAGCAGTTCTTC.

The chain combines TRBV11-2 with TRBJ2-7; TRBD2 agrees at 12 bases. The CDR3 has 22 amino acids. Germline trimming cut 0 bases from V and 7 bases from J; bases unmatched to any gene: 25. The germline CDR1 and CDR2 sequences are SGHAT and FQNNGV. CDR3 loop: CASSLDSLGLAGTETKYNEQYF. CDR3 DNA: TGTGCCAGCAGCTTAGACTCCCTCGGACTAGCGGGAACCGAGACCAAATACAATGAGCAGTACTTC.

The chain carries TRBV3-1 and TRBJ2-7; D possibly corresponds to TRBD1 (5 bases). The V end lost 0 bases, the J end lost 2 bases, and 20 bases lay between the germline ends. Germline CDR1 and CDR2: LGHDT and YNNKEL (reference sequence). The CDR3 sequence is 18 residues long. In nucleotides, the CDR3 is TGTGCCAGCAGCCAAGATTCAGGGATCCCCTACAAACCCTACGAGCAGTACTTC. This sequence encodes CASSQDSGIPYKPYEQYF.

This clonotype occurred once. The V and J genes are TRBV12-3 or TRBV12-4 and TRBJ2-3; a possible D gene is TRBD2 (5 bases). This CDR3 is 12 amino acids long. The germline V and J ends were trimmed by 6 bases and 10 bases, with 14 bases remaining between them. CDR3 sequence reads: CASRPSGAAQYF. CDR3 DNA sequence: TGTGCCAGCAGACCGAGCGGAGCAGCGCAGTATTTT.

This clonotype was counted between two and nine times. The chain recombines TRBV24-1 with TRBJ2-7, with 8 bases aligning to TRBD2. The V segment lost 5 bases and the J segment 4 bases; nucleotides outside the gene matches: 3. CDR3 size: 13 residues. Germline V lookup: CDR1 KGHDR, CDR2 SFDVKD. CDR3 nucleotides: TGTGCCACCAGTGCCGCTAGCGGGTACGAGCAGTACTTC. This codes for CATSAASGYEQYF.